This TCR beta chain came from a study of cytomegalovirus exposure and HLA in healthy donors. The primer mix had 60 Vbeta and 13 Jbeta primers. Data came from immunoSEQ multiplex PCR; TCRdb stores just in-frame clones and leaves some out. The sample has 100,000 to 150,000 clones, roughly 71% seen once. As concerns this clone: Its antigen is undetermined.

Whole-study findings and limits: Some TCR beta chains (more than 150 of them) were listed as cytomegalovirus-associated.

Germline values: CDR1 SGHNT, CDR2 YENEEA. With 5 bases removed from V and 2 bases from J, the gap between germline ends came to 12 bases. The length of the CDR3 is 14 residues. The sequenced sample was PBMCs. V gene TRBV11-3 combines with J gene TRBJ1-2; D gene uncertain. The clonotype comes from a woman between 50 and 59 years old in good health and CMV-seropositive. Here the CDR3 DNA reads TGTGCCAGCAGCCCCACCCGCAGAAACTATGGCTACACCTTC. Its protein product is CASSPTRRNYGYTF.